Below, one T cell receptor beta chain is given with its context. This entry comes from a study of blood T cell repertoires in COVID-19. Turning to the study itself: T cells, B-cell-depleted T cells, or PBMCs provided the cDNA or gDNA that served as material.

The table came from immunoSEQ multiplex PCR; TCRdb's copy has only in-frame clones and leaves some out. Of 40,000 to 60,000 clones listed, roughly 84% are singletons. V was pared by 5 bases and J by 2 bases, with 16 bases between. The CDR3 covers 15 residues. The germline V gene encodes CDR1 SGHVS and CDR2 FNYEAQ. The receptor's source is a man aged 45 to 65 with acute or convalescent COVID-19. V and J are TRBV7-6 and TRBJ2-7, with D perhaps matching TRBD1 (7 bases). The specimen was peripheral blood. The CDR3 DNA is TGTGCCAGCAGCGACCAGACAGGGAGGACCTACGAGCAGTACTTC. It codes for CASSDQTGRTYEQYF.